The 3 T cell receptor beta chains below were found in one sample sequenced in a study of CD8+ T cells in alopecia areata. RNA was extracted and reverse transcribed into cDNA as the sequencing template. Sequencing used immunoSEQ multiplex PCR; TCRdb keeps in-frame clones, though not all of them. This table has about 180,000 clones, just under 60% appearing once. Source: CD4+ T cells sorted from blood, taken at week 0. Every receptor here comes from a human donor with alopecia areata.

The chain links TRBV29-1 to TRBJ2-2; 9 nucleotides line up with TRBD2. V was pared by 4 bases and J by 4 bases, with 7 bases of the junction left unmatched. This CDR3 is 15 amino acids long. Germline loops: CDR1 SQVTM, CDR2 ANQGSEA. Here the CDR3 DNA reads TGCAGCGTTGGCCCAGCGGGGGGCCCCACCGGGGAGCTGTTTTTT. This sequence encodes CSVGPAGGPTGELFF.

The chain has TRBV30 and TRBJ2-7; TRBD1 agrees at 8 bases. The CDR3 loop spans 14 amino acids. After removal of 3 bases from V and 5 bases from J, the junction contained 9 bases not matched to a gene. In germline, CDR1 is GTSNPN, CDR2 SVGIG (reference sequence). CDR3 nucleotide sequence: TGTGCCTGGAGAGTGTGGCAGGGGGCCCACGAGCAGTACTTC. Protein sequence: CAWRVWQGAHEQYF.

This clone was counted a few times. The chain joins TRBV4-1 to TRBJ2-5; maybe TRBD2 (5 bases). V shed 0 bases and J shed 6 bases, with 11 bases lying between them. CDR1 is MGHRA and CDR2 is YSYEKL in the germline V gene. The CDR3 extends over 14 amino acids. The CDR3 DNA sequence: TGCGCCAGCAGCCAAGATTACGGAGGAAAGACCCAGTACTTC. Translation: CASSQDYGGKTQYF.